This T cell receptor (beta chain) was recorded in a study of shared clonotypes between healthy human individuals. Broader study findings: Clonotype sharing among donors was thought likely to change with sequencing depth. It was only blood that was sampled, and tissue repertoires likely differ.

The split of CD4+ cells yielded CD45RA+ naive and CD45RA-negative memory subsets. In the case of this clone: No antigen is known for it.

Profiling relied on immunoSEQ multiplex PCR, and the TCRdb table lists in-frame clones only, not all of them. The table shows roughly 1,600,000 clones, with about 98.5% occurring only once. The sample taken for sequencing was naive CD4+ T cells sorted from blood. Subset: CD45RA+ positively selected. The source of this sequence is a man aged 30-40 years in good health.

The CDR3 coding sequence is TGTGCCAGCAGCGCGGGGGACAGGGAAGCTTTCTTT. Translation gives CASSAGDREAFF. The gene calls are TRBV9 and TRBJ1-1; 8 nucleotides align to TRBD1. Germline-derived CDR1 and CDR2 are SGDLS and YYNGEE. Trimming at V came to 3 bases and at J to 8 bases, leaving 3 bases not matched to a gene. The CDR3 length is 12 residues.